This TCR beta chain was obtained from a study of blood T cell repertoires in COVID-19. Study background: Acute and convalescent COVID-19 samples came from the United States, Italy and Spain.

Here immunoSEQ multiplex PCR was the method, and the copy in TCRdb shows in-frame clones only, minus some. The top ten clones hold roughly 15% of a sample with about 220,000 clones, 80% to 90% of them seen once. Enrollees, roughly 18 to 90 years old, lived in about two dozen US areas. This clonotype was sampled from a woman in her forties or fifties with acute COVID-19. The sample consisted of PBMCs or T cells enriched from blood (not recorded which).

CDR3 sequence (DNA): TGTGCCAGCAGCTTTGACAGTTCCACTGAAGCTTTCTTT. Protein sequence: CASSFDSSTEAFF. The V gene is TRBV7-3, the J gene TRBJ1-1; a weak D match, TRBD1 (5 bases). The CDR3 spans 13 residues. CDR1 is SGHTA and CDR2 is FQGTGA in the germline V gene. V shed 3 bases and J shed 4 bases, with 9 bases lying between them.